This T cell receptor (beta chain) was identified in a study of cytomegalovirus exposure and HLA in healthy donors. As regards this clone: The antigen remains undetermined.

The CDR3 covers 13 residues. Germline assignment: CDR1 SEHNR and CDR2 FQNEAQ (reference sequence). The trim removed 5 bases at V and 8 bases at J, leaving 7 bases unmatched. Healthy bone marrow donors made up the cohort. Donors had nominal health at sampling but likely had unrecorded immune exposures. Findings of the study overall: Reportedly, diagnosis of cytomegalovirus status by the classifier showed high specificity and sensitivity.

The PCR used 60 Vbeta and 13 Jbeta primers. Sequencing used immunoSEQ multiplex PCR; TCRdb keeps in-frame clones, though not all of them. The sample lists more than 80,000 clones, roughly 64% occurring once. The V gene is TRBV7-9, the J gene TRBJ1-1; 8 bases match TRBD1. This TCR derives from a woman aged 40 to 49 in good health and CMV-seropositive. The material sequenced was PBMCs. The CDR3 sequence is CASSQTGGSEAFF. The CDR3 coding sequence is TGTGCCAGCAGCCAAACAGGGGGATCAGAAGCTTTCTTT.